These 9 T cell receptor beta chains originate from one sample sequenced in a study of memory CD4+ T cells and cytomegalovirus serostatus. The sort gate was single viable CD3+CD4+CD8-CD45RO+ cells for memory CD4+ T cells. TCRdb's copy holds only in-frame clones and misses some; the assay was immunoSEQ multiplex PCR. The data contain about 45,000 clones, around 76% of them seen just once; the ten biggest clones take up roughly 2%. Source material: memory CD4+ T cells from blood. Every receptor here comes from an adult in good health and CMV-seronegative.

The rearrangement links TRBV2 to TRBJ1-6; D is uncertain. Germline loops: CDR1 SNHLY, CDR2 FYNNEI. The CDR3 is 13 amino acids. V gave up 2 bases and J gave up 6 bases, with 5 bases separating them. CDR3 nucleotide sequence: TGTGCCAGCAGTGAACCCGCTAATTCACCCCTCCACTTT. Residues: CASSEPANSPLHF.

The rearrangement links TRBV5-1 to TRBJ1-1, with D possibly being TRBD1 (5 bases). Trimming pared 1 base from V and 6 bases from J, leaving 16 bases between. This CDR3 spans 15 amino acids. Germline CDR1 is SGHRS and CDR2 is YFSETQ. CDR3 DNA: TGCGCCAGCAGCTTGTGGACCGGGGCAGATGCTGAAGCTTTCTTT. Amino acids: CASSLWTGADAEAFF.

The V call is TRBV5-4, the J call TRBJ1-1, with D tentatively TRBD1 (6 bases). Trimming left V 0 bases short and J 8 bases short, with 14 bases between. The length of the CDR3 is 14 residues. Germline CDR1 is SGHNT and CDR2 is YYREEE (reference sequence). Here the CDR3 DNA reads TGTGCCAGCAGCTTGGCCGGGGGGCAGAGAGAAGCTTTCTTT. It specifies CASSLAGGQREAFF.

This CDR3 reads CASSLGGGTGETQYF. The CDR3 DNA sequence: TGTGCCAGCAGCTTAGGAGGGGGGACGGGGGAGACCCAGTACTTC. This chain joins TRBV7-8 and TRBJ2-5, with D perhaps matching TRBD1 or TRBD2 (6 bases each). Trimming cost V 1 base and J 5 bases, with 14 bases left between them. Germline V gene lookup returns CDR1 SGHVS and CDR2 FQNEAQ. This CDR3 has 15 amino acids.

This rearrangement joins TRBV7-5 to TRBJ2-5; the table's D call, TRBD2, has no DNA check behind it. TRBV7-5 is classified as a pseudogene. This CDR3 is built from 16 residues. The CDR3 bases are TGTGCCAGAAGCACTCCTAGGATCGGAGTTAAAGAGACCCAGTACTTC. Translated, it gives CARSTPRIGVKETQYF.

The chain employs TRBV11-2 and TRBJ2-7; TRBD1 agrees at 8 bases. The V gene's germline CDR1 is SGHAT and CDR2 FQNNGV. The CDR3 length is 15 residues. The V gene end was trimmed by 5 bases and the J gene end by 4 bases; junction bases not matched to a gene: 10. The CDR3 region has the DNA TGTGCCAGCAGCCCTATCCGGACAGGGAATTACGAGCAGTACTTC. Its translation is CASSPIRTGNYEQYF.

This clone was picked up a small number of times. The V call is TRBV30, the J call TRBJ1-6; no firm D call. Germline V gene data show CDR1 as GTSNPN and CDR2 as SVGIG (reference sequence). Trimming shortened V by 0 bases and J by 10 bases, and 10 bases separated the two germline ends. CDR3 size: 13 residues. The DNA of the CDR3 is TGTGCCTGGAGTGTACTCGCCGGGTCACCCCTCCACTTT. It codes for CAWSVLAGSPLHF.

This sequence joins TRBV21-1 and TRBJ1-3. TRBV21-1 is deemed a pseudogene. This CDR3 region has 18 residues. CDR3 in DNA: TGTGCCAGCAGCAACCCCCGGGGGACGCGAAGTTTCCTTGACACCATATATTTT. Translation: CASSNPRGTRSFLDTIYF.

This clone appeared a single time. V gene TRBV9 combines with J gene TRBJ1-2; D ambiguous. The CDR3 runs to 12 residues. V was cut by 3 bases and J by 7 bases, with 10 bases left in between. CDR1 and CDR2 from the germline V gene are SGDLS and YYNGEE. The CDR3 is CASSGEVGGYTF. The CDR3 region has the DNA TGTGCCAGCAGCGGAGAAGTTGGTGGCTACACCTTC.